This T cell receptor beta chain derives from a study of T cells in narcolepsy. Across the whole study: Enrolled donors included narcolepsy type 1 or type 2 patients and healthy controls. Study observations and caveats: Healthy controls reportedly lacked the autoreactive clonotypes serially found in patients' blood. In some patient and control memory CD4+ samples, autoreactive clones were absent. HCRT-specific and TRIB2-specific autoreactive clonotypes appeared among same-patient CSF and blood CD4+ clonotypes.

Looked up from germline, CDR1 is SGHVS and CDR2 is FQNEAQ. This CDR3 has 13 residues. J gave up 10 bases and V 1 base, and 4 bases lay outside the gene matches. The data were produced by immunoSEQ multiplex PCR, yet TCRdb's version contains in-frame clones alone and is incomplete. The table shows about 15,000 clones, with 85% occurring only once. On this clone itself: The target antigen is unknown.

The rearrangement links TRBV7-8 to TRBJ1-2; 9 nucleotides match TRBD1. Source material: memory (CD45RA-) CD4+ T cells from blood. The TCR sequence derives from a human donor in good health. This chain's CDR3 is CASSLGTGADYTF. The CDR3 DNA reads as TGTGCCAGCAGCTTAGGGACAGGGGCCGACTACACCTTC. Full variable domain (missing parts from reference TRBV7-8 and TRBJ1-2): GAGVSQSPRYKVAKRGQDVALRCDPISGHVSLFWYQQALGQGPEFLTYFQNEAQLDKSGLPSDRFFAERPEGSVSTLKIQRTQQEDSAVYLCASSLGTGADYTFGSGTRLTVV.